Listed below are T cell receptor beta chains from one sample, sequenced in a study of cytomegalovirus exposure and HLA in healthy donors. Sequencing was performed with immunoSEQ multiplex PCR; in TCRdb, only in-frame clones are kept and a portion is missing. The sample shows some 150,000 clones, around 78% of them seen only once. Sequenced sample: PBMCs. The receptor set was obtained from a male donor in good health and CMV-seronegative. Each CDR3 is given with its conserved first and last residue. The D gene is left open where the match is weak. Clone size is stated in some rows and not others, as once, few, many or a class when expanded.

size	V	J	D	DNA	CDR3
.	TRBV5-4	TRBJ1-2	TRBD1	TGTGCCAGCAGCTTGTTTCAGGGGGCTTCAACCGGCTACACCTTC	CASSLFQGASTGYTF
.	TRBV29-1	TRBJ2-7	.	TGCAGCGAGGAGGGGCTAGGCTTGAGCTCCTACGAGCAGTACTTC	CSEEGLGLSSYEQYF
.	TRBV9	TRBJ2-7	.	TGTGCCAGCAGCCCCCGGGTCGGGACCTACGAGCAGTACTTC	CASSPRVGTYEQYF
.	TRBV7-2	TRBJ2-2	TRBD2	TGTGCCAGCAGCTTTTCACGGGGGGACACCGGGGAGCTGTTTTTT	CASSFSRGDTGELFF
.	TRBV4-2	TRBJ1-5	.	TGTGCCCGCAGCCAAGGGGGAGATAATAGCAATCAGCCCCAGCATTTT	CARSQGGDNSNQPQHF
once	TRBV6-1	TRBJ1-1	.	TGTGCCAGCAGTGCGGCTCCGGGTTCTGGGACTGAAGCTTTCTTT	CASSAAPGSGTEAFF
.	TRBV5-1	TRBJ2-5	TRBD1	TGCGCCAGCAGCGCTCAGGGGGCTTTGCAAGAGACCCAGTACTTC	CASSAQGALQETQYF
few	TRBV15	TRBJ1-5	TRBD1	TGTGCCACCAGCCCGGGACAGGGGAAACGTTATCCCCAGCATTTT	CATSPGQGKRYPQHF
.	TRBV15	TRBJ2-7	.	TGTGCCACCAGCAGAGGACGGGCGGGAACACTCTCCTACGAGCAGTACTTC	CATSRGRAGTLSYEQYF
.	TRBV5-4	TRBJ1-2	.	TGTGCCAGCAGCTCAATCCGGGAGGACTATGGCTACACCTTC	CASSSIREDYGYTF
.	TRBV14	TRBJ1-1	TRBD1	TGTGCCAGCAGGGGGGACAGTCACACTGAAGCTTTCTTT	CASRGDSHTEAFF
.	TRBV15	TRBJ1-4	.	TGTGCCACCAGCAGAGACCGGGCAACTAATGAAAAACTGTTTTTT	CATSRDRATNEKLFF
.	TRBV5-1	TRBJ1-2	.	TGCGCCAGCAGCTTGAATACGGGACATAACTATGGCTACACCTTC	CASSLNTGHNYGYTF
.	TRBV7-9	TRBJ2-1	.	TGTGCCAGCAGCCTTGGACAGTACAATGAGCAGTTCTTC	CASSLGQYNEQFF
.	TRBV13	TRBJ1-1	TRBD1	TGTGCCAGCAGACCTTTGGGACAGGGGTTCACTGAAGCTTTCTTT	CASRPLGQGFTEAFF
.	TRBV19	TRBJ1-2	TRBD1	TGTGCCACCGAAAAGGACAGGGACTATGGCTACACCTTC	CATEKDRDYGYTF
.	TRBV11-2	TRBJ2-7	TRBD2	TGTGCCAGCAGCTTAAGGTCTAGCGGGAAATACGAGCAGTACTTC	CASSLRSSGKYEQYF
.	TRBV6-6	TRBJ1-1	TRBD1	TGTGCCAGCAGCCAACAGGGGTTAGTCACTGAAGCTTTCTTT	CASSQQGLVTEAFF
.	TRBV30	TRBJ1-2	.	TGTGCCTGGAGTGTACTCTCACGGAACTATGGCTACCCCTTC	CAWSVLSRNYGYPF
.	TRBV2	TRBJ2-1	TRBD2	TGTGCCAGCAGTAGACTAGCGGGCCCCCTAGATGAGCAGTTCTTC	CASSRLAGPLDEQFF
.	TRBV7-6	TRBJ2-5	TRBD1	TGTGCCAGCAGCTCCCAGGGACGCAGGGGGATTCATGAGACCCAGTACTTC	CASSSQGRRGIHETQYF
.	TRBV30	TRBJ2-7	TRBD2	TGTGCCTGGATTCCGGGACTAGTCAAACAAGGCGAGCAGTACTTC	CAWIPGLVKQGEQYF
once	TRBV5-1	TRBJ1-1	TRBD1	TGCGCCAGTAAGGGGGCTGCCGGGACTGAAGCTTTCTTT	CASKGAAGTEAFF
.	TRBV5-1	TRBJ2-5	.	TGCGCCAGCAGCTTGTTCCTAGGGCAGGGAGAGACCCAGTACTTC	CASSLFLGQGETQYF
few	TRBV4-2	TRBJ2-2	.	TGTGCCAGCAGCAAAGTCCGTAGCGGGGAGCTGTTTTTT	CASSKVRSGELFF
.	TRBV4-2	TRBJ2-2	TRBD2	TGTGCCAGCAGCCAAGGGGTAGCGGGAGCAGGAGCTACCGGGGAGCTGTTTTTT	CASSQGVAGAGATGELFF
.	TRBV19	TRBJ1-5	.	TGTGCCAGTAGTATAGGAGGACCGGGGGGTCAGCCCCAGCATTTT	CASSIGGPGGQPQHF
.	TRBV20-1	TRBJ2-7	.	TGCAGTGCTAGTCGGGCGGGAGAGCAGTACTTC	CSASRAGEQYF
.	TRBV6-5	TRBJ2-5	.	TGTGCCAGCAGTTCCGCTAGCGTCTTAGGGACCCAGTACTTC	CASSSASVLGTQYF
.	TRBV19	TRBJ2-1	.	TGTGCCAGTAGGGATTTGGCCGGGGAATACAATGAGCAGTTCTTC	CASRDLAGEYNEQFF
.	TRBV12-5	TRBJ1-1	TRBD1	TGTGCTAGTGGTTTGGTAAGGGACAGGGATACTGAAGCTTTCTTT	CASGLVRDRDTEAFF
.	TRBV6-6	TRBJ1-4	.	TGTGCCAGCAGTTACAGAGGGAATGAAAAACTGTTTTTT	CASSYRGNEKLFF